Each of the 8 T cell receptor beta chains below was sequenced from the same sample in a study of T-cell memory formation after mild COVID-19. Each CDR3 protein is one row after TCRdb ran MiXCR on the 5' RACE reads. In the table there are about 410,000 distinct CDR3 sequences, about a sixth of which are singletons. The sequencing sample was made of PBMCs or a T cell subset sorted from them (not recorded which). The source of these receptors is a man aged 18 to 35 who had mild COVID-19 (a few samples of this study predate the infection). Cell type and time point are not known.

This clonotype was observed at least ten times. This sequence joins TRBV11-2 and TRBJ1-2; 9 bases map to TRBD1. Germline lookup yields CDR1 SGHAT and CDR2 FQNNGV. This CDR3 contains 15 residues. V dropped 4 bases and J dropped 6; count of bases not matched to a gene: 9. The CDR3 spells CASSSPPWTGDGYTF. The CDR3 nucleotides are TGTGCCAGCAGCTCCCCTCCCTGGACAGGGGATGGCTACACCTTC.

The J gene is TRBJ2-3, the V gene TRBV7-6; D might be TRBD2 (5 bases). From germline, CDR1 is SGHVS and CDR2 FNYEAQ. V was trimmed by 3 bases and J by 4 bases, leaving 14 bases between them. The CDR3 totals 15 residues. The CDR3 here is CASSFSGLVSDTQYF. DNA for the CDR3: TGTGCCAGCAGCTTTTCGGGGTTAGTCTCAGATACGCAGTATTTT.

V usage is TRBV12-3 or TRBV12-4 and J usage is TRBJ2-3; the match to TRBD2 covers 7 bases. The V and J ends lost 6 bases and 1 base, in that order; junction bases with no gene match: 7. This CDR3 contains 15 residues. As DNA, the CDR3 is TGTGCCAGCAGGGAGCGGGGTTGGCGCACAGATACGCAGTATTTT. This translates into CASRERGWRTDTQYF.

This clonotype was found many times. The V call is TRBV5-1, the J call TRBJ1-1; 7 nucleotides match TRBD1. Looked up from germline, CDR1 is SGHRS and CDR2 is YFSETQ. V gave up 4 bases and J gave up 0 bases; unmatched junction bases: 6. CDR3 length: 15 amino acids. CDR3 sequence reads: CASSLRTGLNTEAFF. The CDR3 coding sequence is TGCGCCAGCAGCCTCCGGACAGGACTGAACACTGAAGCTTTCTTT.

The chain recombines TRBV6-5 with TRBJ1-5; 8 bases match TRBD1. V lost 4 bases to trimming and J lost 0 bases; unmatched junction nucleotides: 11. The CDR3 consists of 18 residues. Germline V gene sequence: CDR1 MNHEY, CDR2 SVGAGI. CDR3 nucleotides: TGTGCCAGCAGTTTAACGGGACAGGATGCCTATAGCAATCAGCCCCAGCATTTT. It codes for CASSLTGQDAYSNQPQHF.

This clonotype turned up a few times. The rearrangement joins TRBV5-1 to TRBJ1-1; the D gene is possibly TRBD1 (5 bases). The length of the CDR3 is 15 residues. Between the trimmed V and J ends, which lost 2 bases and 1 base, there was a span of 12 bases. Germline loops: CDR1 SGHRS, CDR2 YFSETQ. CDR3 sequence: CASSLQDPENTEAFF. The CDR3 region has the DNA TGCGCCAGCAGCTTACAGGATCCAGAGAACACTGAAGCTTTCTTT. Full variable domain (missing parts from reference TRBV5-1 and TRBJ1-1): KAGVTQTPRYLIKTRGQQVTLSCSPISGHRSVSWYQQTPGQGLQFLFEYFSETQRNKGNFPGRFSGRQFSNSRSEMNVSTLELGDSALYLCASSLQDPENTEAFFGQGTRLTVV.

J is TRBJ1-2 and V is TRBV6-1, with D unclear. Germline loops: CDR1 MNHNS, CDR2 SASEGT. The V end lost 6 bases, the J end lost 14 bases, and 28 bases lay between the germline ends. This CDR3 region has 15 residues. The CDR3 sequence: CASRPRQELWEFGTF. CDR3 nucleotides: TGTGCCAGCAGACCCCGGCAGGAGCTGTGGGAATTCGGGACCTTC.

Notes on this clonotype: This may be a read error: a much more frequent sequence differs by one nucleotide. DNA of the CDR3: TGTGCCACCAGCGGACAGGGCTCTGGGGCCAACGTCCTGACTTTC. Its protein product is CATSGQGSGANVLTF. V usage is TRBV15 and J usage is TRBJ2-6, with 8 bases identical to TRBD1. This CDR3 region has 15 residues. Germline lookup yields CDR1 LNHNV and CDR2 YYDKDF (reference sequence). The ends lost 5 bases at V and 0 bases at J; junction bases unmatched: 0.